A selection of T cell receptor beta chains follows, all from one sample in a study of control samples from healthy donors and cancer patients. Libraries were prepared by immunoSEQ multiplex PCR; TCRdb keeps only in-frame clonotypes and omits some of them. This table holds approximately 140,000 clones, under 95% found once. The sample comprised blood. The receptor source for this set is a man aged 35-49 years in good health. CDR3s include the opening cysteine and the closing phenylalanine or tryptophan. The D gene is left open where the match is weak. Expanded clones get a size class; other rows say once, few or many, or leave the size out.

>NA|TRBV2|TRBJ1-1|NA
CANMRDTEAFF
TGTGCCAACATGAGGGACACTGAAGCTTTCTTT
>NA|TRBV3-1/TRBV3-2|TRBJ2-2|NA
CASSQDLHGELFF
TGTGCCAGCAGCCAAGATCTCCACGGGGAGCTGTTTTTT
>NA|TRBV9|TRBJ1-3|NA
CASSGLLGGNTIYF
TGTGCCAGCAGCGGCCTCCTGGGTGGAAACACCATATATTTT
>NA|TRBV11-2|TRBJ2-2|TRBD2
CASSSRVLAGEGGELFF
TGTGCCAGCAGCTCTCGGGTACTAGCGGGAGAGGGCGGGGAGCTGTTTTTT
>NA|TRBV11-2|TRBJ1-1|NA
CASSPRDRGNTEAFF
TGTGCCAGCAGCCCACGGGACCGAGGGAACACTGAAGCTTTCTTT
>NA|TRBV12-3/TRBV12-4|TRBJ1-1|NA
CASSLRYEAFF
TGTGCCAGCAGTTTAAGGTATGAAGCTTTCTTT
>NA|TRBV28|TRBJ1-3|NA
CASSYLERASGPGNTIYF
TGTGCCAGCAGTTACCTCGAGCGGGCCTCGGGCCCGGGAAACACCATATATTTT
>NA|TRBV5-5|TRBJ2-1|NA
CASSFTGAYNEQFF
TGTGCCAGCAGCTTTACGGGGGCGTACAATGAGCAGTTCTTC
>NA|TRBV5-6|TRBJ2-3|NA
CASSPGWSTSTDTQYF
TGTGCCAGCAGCCCGGGTTGGTCCACTAGCACAGATACGCAGTATTTT
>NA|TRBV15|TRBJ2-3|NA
CATSRDLLGSTDTQYF
TGTGCCACCAGCAGAGATTTATTAGGGTCCACAGATACGCAGTATTTT
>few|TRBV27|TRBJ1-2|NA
CASAWEGNYGYTF
TGTGCCAGCGCGTGGGAAGGGAACTATGGCTACACCTTC
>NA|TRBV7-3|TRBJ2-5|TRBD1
CASSRDSQETQYF
TGTGCCAGCAGTCGGGACAGCCAAGAGACCCAGTACTTC
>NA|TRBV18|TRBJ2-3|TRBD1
CASSRSRGQVTDTQYF
TGTGCCAGCTCACGATCCAGGGGGCAGGTCACAGATACGCAGTATTTT
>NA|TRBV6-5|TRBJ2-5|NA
CASSYSGGSGETQYF
TGTGCCAGCAGTTACTCTGGGGGGTCGGGTGAGACCCAGTACTTC
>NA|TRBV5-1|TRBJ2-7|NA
CASSLDQPYEQYF
TGCGCCAGCAGCTTGGACCAGCCCTACGAGCAGTACTTC
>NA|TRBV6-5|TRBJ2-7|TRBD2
CASSYGPSGNYEQYF
TGTGCCAGCAGTTACGGGCCTAGCGGGAACTACGAGCAGTACTTC
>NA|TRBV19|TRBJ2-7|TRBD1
CATQGSRGTYEQYF
TGTGCCACCCAAGGCTCCAGGGGGACCTACGAGCAGTACTTC
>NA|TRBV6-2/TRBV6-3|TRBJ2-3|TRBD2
CASRRDYLTDTQYF
TGTGCCAGCCGCCGGGACTACCTCACAGATACGCAGTATTTT
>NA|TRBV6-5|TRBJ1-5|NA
CASRDGNQPQHF
TGTGCCAGCAGGGACGGGAATCAGCCCCAGCATTTT
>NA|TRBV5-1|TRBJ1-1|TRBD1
CASSLDQGGTEAFF
TGCGCCAGCAGCTTGGACCAGGGGGGCACTGAAGCTTTCTTT
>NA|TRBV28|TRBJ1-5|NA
CASSLHTPLQPQHF
TGTGCCAGCAGTTTACACACCCCTCTCCAGCCCCAGCATTTT
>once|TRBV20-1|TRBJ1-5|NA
CSASSSRDGNQPQHF
TGCAGTGCTAGTTCCTCCCGGGACGGCAATCAGCCCCAGCATTTT
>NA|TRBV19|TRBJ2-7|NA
CASSRNRETYEQYF
TGTGCCAGTAGCCGTAACAGGGAGACGTACGAGCAGTACTTC
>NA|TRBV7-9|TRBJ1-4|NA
CASSGPNNEKLFF
TGTGCCAGCTCCGGACCCAATAATGAAAAACTGTTTTTT
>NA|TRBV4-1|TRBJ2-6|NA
CASSPLVTSGANVLTF
TGCGCCAGCAGCCCGCTAGTGACCTCTGGGGCCAACGTCCTGACTTTC
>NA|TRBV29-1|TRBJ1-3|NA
CSVVGLVGNTIYF
TGCAGCGTTGTTGGGTTGGTTGGAAACACCATATATTTT
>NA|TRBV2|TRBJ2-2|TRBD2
CASSEASGATGELFF
TGTGCCAGCAGTGAGGCTAGCGGGGCCACCGGGGAGCTGTTTTTT
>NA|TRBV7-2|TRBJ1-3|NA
CASSLREGDAGNTIYF
TGTGCCAGCAGCCTAAGGGAGGGGGACGCTGGAAACACCATATATTTT
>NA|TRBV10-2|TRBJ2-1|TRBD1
CASSLTGAEQFF
TGCGCCAGCAGTTTGACAGGGGCTGAGCAGTTCTTC
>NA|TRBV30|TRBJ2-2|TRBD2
CAWLGGGHYTGELFF
TGTGCCTGGCTCGGGGGGGGTCATTACACCGGGGAGCTGTTTTTT
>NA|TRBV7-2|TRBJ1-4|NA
CASSLTGAVTNEKLFF
TGTGCCAGCAGCTTAACCGGTGCCGTAACTAATGAAAAACTGTTTTTT
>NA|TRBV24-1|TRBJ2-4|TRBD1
CATSDLGQGGEDIQYF
TGTGCCACCAGTGACCTGGGACAGGGGGGAGAGGACATTCAGTACTTC
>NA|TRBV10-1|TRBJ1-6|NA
CASRGNRTAGNSPLHF
TGCGCCAGCAGGGGAAACCGGACTGCGGGGAATTCACCCCTCCACTTT
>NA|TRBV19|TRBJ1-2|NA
CASSTGGFLYGYTF
TGTGCCAGTAGTACCGGCGGGTTCCTCTATGGCTACACCTTC
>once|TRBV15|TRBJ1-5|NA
CATSDQQRGRNQPQHF
TGTGCCACCAGCGACCAACAGAGGGGGAGGAATCAGCCCCAGCATTTT
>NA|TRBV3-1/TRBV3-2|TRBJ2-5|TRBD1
CASSRSPGQHQETQYF
TGTGCCAGCAGCCGAAGTCCGGGACAGCACCAAGAGACCCAGTACTTC
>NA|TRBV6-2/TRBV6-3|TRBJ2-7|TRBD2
CASSYSTSGVYEQYF
TGTGCCAGCAGTTACTCGACTAGCGGGGTCTACGAGCAGTACTTC
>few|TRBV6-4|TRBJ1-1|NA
CASSEGANTEAFF
TGTGCCAGCAGTGAGGGGGCGAACACTGAAGCTTTCTTT
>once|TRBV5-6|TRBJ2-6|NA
CASSFRGVPGANVLTF
TGTGCCAGCAGCTTCAGGGGGGTCCCTGGGGCCAACGTCCTGACTTTC
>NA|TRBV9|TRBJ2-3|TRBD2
CASSVIAGGDTQYF
TGTGCCAGCAGCGTAATAGCGGGGGGAGATACGCAGTATTTT
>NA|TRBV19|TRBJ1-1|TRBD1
CASSLGQGRTEAFF
TGTGCCAGTAGTCTAGGACAGGGGAGGACTGAAGCTTTCTTT
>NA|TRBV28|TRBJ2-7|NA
CASSPGWAGEQYF
TGTGCCAGCAGTCCAGGGTGGGCGGGCGAGCAGTACTTC
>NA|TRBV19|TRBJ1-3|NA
CASSPQGTPGNTIYF
TGTGCCAGTAGCCCCCAAGGGACGCCTGGAAACACCATATATTTT
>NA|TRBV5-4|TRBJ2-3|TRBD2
CASSLSTSGGSTDTQYF
TGTGCCAGCAGCTTGTCGACTAGCGGGGGGTCCACAGATACGCAGTATTTT
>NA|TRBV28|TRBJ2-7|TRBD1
CASSRDSRAYEQYF
TGTGCCAGCAGCCGGGACAGCCGAGCCTACGAGCAGTACTTC
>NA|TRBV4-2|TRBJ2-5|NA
CASSQDPASPETQYF
TGTGCCAGCAGCCAAGATCCCGCTAGCCCGGAGACCCAGTACTTC
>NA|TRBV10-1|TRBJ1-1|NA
CASSEKVNTEAFF
TGCGCCAGCAGTGAAAAAGTGAACACTGAAGCTTTCTTT
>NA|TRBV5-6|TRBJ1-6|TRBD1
CASSSFTGGSYNSPLHF
TGTGCCAGCAGCTCCTTCACAGGGGGCTCCTATAATTCACCCCTCCACTTT
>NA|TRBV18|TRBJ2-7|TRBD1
CASSPPGTGLWNEQYF
TGTGCCAGCTCACCACCCGGGACAGGCCTCTGGAACGAGCAGTACTTC
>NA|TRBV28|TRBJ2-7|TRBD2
CASSSEIGTSGSYEQYF
TGTGCCAGCAGTTCCGAAATAGGGACTAGCGGGAGCTACGAGCAGTACTTC
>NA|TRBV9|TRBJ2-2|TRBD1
CASSFTGVTGELFF
TGTGCCAGCAGCTTTACAGGGGTTACCGGGGAGCTGTTTTTT
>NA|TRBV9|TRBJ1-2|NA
CASSVDGGYTF
TGTGCCAGCAGCGTGGACGGGGGCTACACCTTC
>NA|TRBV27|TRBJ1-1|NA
CASSWGRDAEAFF
TGTGCCAGCAGTTGGGGAAGGGACGCTGAAGCTTTCTTT
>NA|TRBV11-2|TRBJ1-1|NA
CASSWKGHTEAFF
TGTGCCAGCAGCTGGAAGGGACACACTGAAGCTTTCTTT
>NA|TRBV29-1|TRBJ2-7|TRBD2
CSVTSGRRHEQYF
TGCAGCGTTACTAGCGGGAGGAGACACGAGCAGTACTTC
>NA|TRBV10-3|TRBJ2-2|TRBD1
CATRQGMAGELFF
TGTGCCACCAGACAGGGAATGGCCGGGGAGCTGTTTTTT
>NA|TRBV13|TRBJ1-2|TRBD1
CASSLGTGNGYTF
TGTGCCAGCAGCCTAGGGACAGGGAATGGCTACACCTTC